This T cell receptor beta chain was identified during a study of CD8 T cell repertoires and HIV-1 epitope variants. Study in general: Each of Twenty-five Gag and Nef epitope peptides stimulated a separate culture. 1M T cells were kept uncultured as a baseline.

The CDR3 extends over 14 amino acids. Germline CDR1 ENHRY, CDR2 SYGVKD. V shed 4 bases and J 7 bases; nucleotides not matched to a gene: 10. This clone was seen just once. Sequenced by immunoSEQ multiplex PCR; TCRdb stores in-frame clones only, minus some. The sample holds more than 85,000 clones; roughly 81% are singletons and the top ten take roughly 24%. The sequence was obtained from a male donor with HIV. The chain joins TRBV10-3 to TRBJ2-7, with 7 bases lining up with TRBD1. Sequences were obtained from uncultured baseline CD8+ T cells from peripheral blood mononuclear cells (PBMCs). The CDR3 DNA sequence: TGTGCCATCAGTGGTCCTAAGGGGGCGGCGGAGCAGTACTTC. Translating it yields CAISGPKGAAEQYF.